The entry that follows covers one T cell receptor beta chain sequence. The data stem from a study of blood T cell repertoires in COVID-19. In the study overall: COVID-19 samples from acute and convalescent phases originated in the United States, Italy and Spain. From T cells, B-cell-depleted T cells, or PBMCs came the material, which was cDNA or gDNA.

The Seattle patients, enrolled during active infection, were followed longitudinally. Only in-frame clones appear in the TCRdb table, and some are missing; sequencing was by immunoSEQ multiplex PCR. This repertoire shows over 200,000 clones, approximately 84% found once; its top ten account for around a tenth. This CDR3 spans 15 amino acids. V shed 3 bases and J 3 bases; nucleotides not matched to a gene: 8. CDR1 and CDR2 from the germline V gene are SGHTA and FQGNSA. The source material was peripheral blood. The V and J genes are TRBV7-2 and TRBJ2-7; 7 nucleotides align to TRBD2. The receptor comes from a man in his fifties with COVID-19, enrolled during active disease. For the CDR3, the DNA is TGTGCCAGCAGCTTCCAGGGAGGGCCTTACTACGAGCAGTACTTC. Protein product: CASSFQGGPYYEQYF.